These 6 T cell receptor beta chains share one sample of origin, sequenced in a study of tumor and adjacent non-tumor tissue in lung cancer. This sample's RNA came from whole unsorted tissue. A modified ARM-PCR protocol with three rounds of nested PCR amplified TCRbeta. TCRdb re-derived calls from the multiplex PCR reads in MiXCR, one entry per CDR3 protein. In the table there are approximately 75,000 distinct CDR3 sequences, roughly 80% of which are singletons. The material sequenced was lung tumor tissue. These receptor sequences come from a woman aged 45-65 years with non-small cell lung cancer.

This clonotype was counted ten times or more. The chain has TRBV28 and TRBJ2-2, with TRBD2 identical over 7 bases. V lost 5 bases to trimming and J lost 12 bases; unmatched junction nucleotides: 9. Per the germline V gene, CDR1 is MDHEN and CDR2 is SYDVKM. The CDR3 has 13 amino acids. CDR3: CASSPSGAVQLFF. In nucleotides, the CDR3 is TGTGCCAGCAGTCCCAGCGGGGCGGTCCAGCTGTTTTTT.

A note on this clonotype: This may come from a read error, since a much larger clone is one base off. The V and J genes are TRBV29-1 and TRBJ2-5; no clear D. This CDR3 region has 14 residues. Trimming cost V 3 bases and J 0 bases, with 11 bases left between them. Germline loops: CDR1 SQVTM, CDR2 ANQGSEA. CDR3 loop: CSVELVTYQETQYF. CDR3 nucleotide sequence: TGCAGCGTTGAGCTTGTGACGTACCAAGAGACCCAGTACTTC.

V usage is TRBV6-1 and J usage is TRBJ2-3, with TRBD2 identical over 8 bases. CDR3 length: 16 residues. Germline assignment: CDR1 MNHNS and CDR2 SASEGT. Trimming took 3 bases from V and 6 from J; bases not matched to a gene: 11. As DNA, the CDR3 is TGTGCCAGCAGTGATACCTTAACGGGAGGGAGCGATACGCAGTATTTT. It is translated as CASSDTLTGGSDTQYF.

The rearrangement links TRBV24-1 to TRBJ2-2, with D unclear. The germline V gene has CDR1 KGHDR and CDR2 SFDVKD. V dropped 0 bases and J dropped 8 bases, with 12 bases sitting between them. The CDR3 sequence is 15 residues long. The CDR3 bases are TGTGCCACCAGTGATTTGTGGACGGCCGCAGGGGAGCTGTTTTTT. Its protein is CATSDLWTAAGELFF.

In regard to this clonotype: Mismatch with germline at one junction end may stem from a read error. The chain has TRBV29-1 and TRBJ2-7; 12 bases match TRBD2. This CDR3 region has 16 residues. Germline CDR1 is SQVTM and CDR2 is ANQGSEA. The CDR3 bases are TGTAGCGTGAAACTAGCGGGAGGCGCGCCGATCTACGAGCAGTACTTC. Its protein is CSVKLAGGAPIYEQYF.

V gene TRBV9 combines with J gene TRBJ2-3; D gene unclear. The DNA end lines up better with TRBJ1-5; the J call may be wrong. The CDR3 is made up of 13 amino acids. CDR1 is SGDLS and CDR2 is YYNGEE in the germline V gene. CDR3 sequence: CASSDGIADTQHF. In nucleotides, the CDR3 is TGTGCCAGCAGCGACGGTATCGCCGATACGCAGCATTTT.